This T cell receptor beta chain was sequenced during a study of Ad26.COV2.S vaccination and SARS-CoV-2 variants (dated by TCRdb to 2020 to 2023). Regarding the complete study: The specificity and breadth of SARS-CoV-2-reactive T cell receptors after Ad26.COV2.S vaccination were assessed by TCRbeta repertoire sequencing. A total of roughly 32 samples were included in the TCR-sequenced set, comprising 19 Ad26.COV2.S vaccine recipients, 5 placebo recipients and 8 SARS-CoV-2 convalescent individuals. The paper as a whole reports these results and caveats: Non-spike TCR breadth was comparable between vaccine and placebo recipients, consistent with the vaccine containing only spike. The authors noted that total T cell responses may have been underestimated by the TCR breadth and depth analyses. After vaccination, spike-specific CD8+ and CD4+ T cell responses were reported to show substantial breadth. Compared with placebo recipients, Ad26.COV2.S recipients showed higher spike-specific TCR breadth (P = 0.0014).

TCRbeta CDR3 regions were sequenced with the immunoSEQ Assay. After extraction, genomic DNA underwent amplification by bias-controlled multiplex PCR, followed by high-throughput sequencing. Turning to the authors' computational methods: Collapsing and filtering of sequences were performed to quantify the absolute abundance of each unique TCRbeta CDR3 region. Usable DNA was measured by amplifying reference genes present in all nucleated cells, and TCRbeta template counts were normalized to that usable DNA to estimate T cell fraction. Repertoire TCRs were annotated as SARS-CoV-2-specific by exact matching of V gene, CDR3 amino acid sequence and J gene to a known reactive TCR set. MIRA supplied the reference SARS-CoV-2 TCR set, which was filtered for enrichment in COVID-19-positive ImmuneCODE repertoires so that public or cross-reactive TCRs were removed. Based on the MIRA antigens, annotated TCRs were further analysed at the level of specific ORF or position within ORF. Depth was the summed frequency of annotated unique rearrangements, while breadth was defined as annotated unique rearrangements over total unique productive rearrangements. Two-sided Wilcoxon rank-sum tests were applied when comparing TCR breadth between groups. TCRdb holds this immuneACCESS table with in-frame rearrangements only. Some clones are missing; in checked studies, unresolved V genes explain under half, and the rest has no known cause. V and J calls and clone size are copied from that table; D and trimming were computed from the DNA. The sample table contains some 190,000 clones; only one count was recorded for roughly nine tenths of them. The leading ten clones occupy 5.9% of the sample.

As for this clone: The clone's antigen remains unknown. Per-nucleotide qualities are absent, and no much larger clonotype sits a single base away.

Per the germline V gene, MDHEN is the CDR1 and SYDVKM is the CDR2. There are 16 amino acids in the CDR3, from cysteine to phenylalanine inclusive. Only CDR3 DNA remains: 48 bases, in frame from the first base. V is shortened by 1 base, J by 1 base, and the region joining them spans 10 bases. In the paper's terms, the time point label means: individuals recovered from natural SARS-CoV-2 infection. Here the sequenced sample was peripheral blood, taken after recovery from COVID-19. This TCR was recovered from a human donor who had recovered from COVID-19. The V and J segments used are TRBV28 and TRBJ1-4; the D gene remains uncertain. CDR3 protein: CASSLFGEGTNEKLFF. The bases read TGTGCCAGCAGTTTATTCGGGGAAGGAACTAATGAAAAACTGTTTTTT.